The 21 T cell receptor beta chains reported below all come from one sample, sequenced in a study of blood T cells in healthy people across ages. The second PCR ran roughly 6 to 12 cycles with a sample-barcoded 5' primer and J-beta primers. TCRdb processed the 5' RACE reads anew with MiXCR; each CDR3 protein has one entry. The data contain about 780,000 distinct CDR3 sequences, 35% to 60% of them singletons. Input material: blood. These TCRs come from a man at least 80 years old in good health.

The CDR3 region has the DNA TGTGCCATCAGACCAGGACAGGACTACGAGCAGTACTTC. Its protein product is CAIRPGQDYEQYF. The chain combines TRBV10-3 with TRBJ2-7, with 7 positions matching TRBD1. Germline trimming cut 6 bases from V and 3 bases from J; bases unmatched to any gene: 5. The germline CDR1 and CDR2 sequences are ENHRY and SYGVKD. CDR3 length: 13 residues.

Turning to this clonotype: With a much larger clone just one base away, this may be a read error. V gene TRBV12-3 or TRBV12-4 combines with J gene TRBJ2-3, with TRBD2 as a possible D gene (5 bases). This CDR3 spans 15 amino acids. CDR3 region: CASSLYPDSADAQYF. As DNA, the CDR3 is TGTGCCAGCAGTTTATATCCCGATAGCGCAGATGCGCAGTATTTT.

The sample holds a few counts of this clonotype. The chain joins TRBV6-6 to TRBJ2-5; D unresolved. The CDR3 runs 13 residues. V shed 6 bases and J shed 2 bases, with 10 bases lying between them. Germline loops: CDR1 MNHNY, CDR2 SVGAGI (reference sequence). As DNA, the CDR3 is TGTGCCAGCAGCGAGCTGAGACAAGAGACCCAGTACTTC. Protein: CASSELRQETQYF.

This chain uses TRBV27 with TRBJ1-5, with D perhaps TRBD1 (5 bases). Germline V gene data show CDR1 as MNHEY and CDR2 as SMNVEV (reference sequence). The CDR3 covers 16 residues. V lost 5 bases and J 3 bases, leaving 17 bases between the germline ends. The CDR3 region has the DNA TGTGCCAGCAGTCTTCTCGGGGGGAGAGACAATCAGCCCCAGCATTTT. It translates to CASSLLGGRDNQPQHF.

This clonotype showed up just a few times. The chain links TRBV27 to TRBJ2-1; D is possibly TRBD2 (6 bases). The V gene's germline CDR1 is MNHEY and CDR2 SMNVEV (reference sequence). Trimming removed 0 bases from V and 3 bases from J, with 15 bases in between. The length of the CDR3 is 17 residues. DNA of the CDR3: TGTGCCAGCAGTTTATCGCTACCGGCGGGGCTCTACAATGAGCAGTTCTTC. Its translation: CASSLSLPAGLYNEQFF.

With respect to this clonotype: A clone one base away is much larger, so this may be a read error. The genes are TRBV5-1 and TRBJ2-1, with D maybe TRBD2 (5 bases). This CDR3 has 11 residues. In germline, CDR1 is SGHRS, CDR2 YFSETQ. CDR3 sequence: CASSDYNKQFF. The CDR3 DNA follows: TGCGCCAGCAGCGACTACAATAAGCAGTTCTTC.

This clonotype was detected many times. V usage is TRBV10-3 and J usage is TRBJ2-1; 10 bases map to TRBD1. The J segment lost 7 bases and the V segment lost 7 bases, leaving 7 bases of the junction unmatched. Germline assignment: CDR1 ENHRY and CDR2 SYGVKD. The CDR3 length is 14 residues. In DNA form, the CDR3 reads TGTGCCATCACCGAAGGGACAGGGGAGAATGAGCAGTTCTTC. It yields the protein CAITEGTGENEQFF.

This clonotype was detected only a few times. The gene calls are TRBV20-1 and TRBJ1-3; D may be TRBD1 (6 bases). V was trimmed by 6 bases and J by 2 bases, leaving 14 bases between them. The CDR3 spans 14 residues. Germline lookup yields CDR1 DFQATT and CDR2 SNEGSKA (reference sequence). The CDR3 nucleotides are TGCAGTGCCCCAGGGGACTGGGCTGGAAACACCATATATTTT. The encoded protein is CSAPGDWAGNTIYF.

The V call is TRBV2, the J call TRBJ1-1; unclear D gene. Germline V gene sequence: CDR1 SNHLY, CDR2 FYNNEI. The CDR3 contains 13 residues. Trimming left V 4 bases short and J 3 bases short, with 9 bases between. CDR3 coding DNA: TGTGCCAGCAGTGGGCTGCGGGACACTGAAGCTTTCTTT. Translated: CASSGLRDTEAFF.

This clonotype has more than one count but fewer than ten. The chain links TRBV5-1 to TRBJ2-5, with a weak D call TRBD2 (6 bases). V dropped 3 bases and J dropped 5 bases, with 11 bases sitting between them. Per germline, CDR1 SGHRS and CDR2 YFSETQ. There are 13 residues in the CDR3. The CDR3 coding sequence is TGCGCCAGCAGCTGGGACTCCGCCGAGACCCAGTACTTC. This sequence encodes CASSWDSAETQYF. Using reference TRBV5-1 and TRBJ2-5 for the parts outside the CDR3, the full variable domain is KAGVTQTPRYLIKTRGQQVTLSCSPISGHRSVSWYQQTPGQGLQFLFEYFSETQRNKGNFPGRFSGRQFSNSRSEMNVSTLELGDSALYLCASSWDSAETQYFGPGTRLLVL.

The chain recombines TRBV28 with TRBJ2-1; 7 nucleotides align to TRBD2. CDR3 length: 17 residues. Per the germline V gene, CDR1 is MDHEN and CDR2 is SYDVKM. With V trimmed by 3 bases and J by 1 base, 9 bases remained unmatched. This chain's CDR3 is CASSFPPGGGSYNEQFF. CDR3 in DNA: TGTGCCAGCAGTTTCCCACCCGGGGGAGGGTCCTACAATGAGCAGTTCTTC.

This clonotype occurred a few times. The chain links TRBV10-3 to TRBJ2-3; a weak D match, TRBD2 (6 bases). There are 17 residues in the CDR3. The germline V gene encodes CDR1 ENHRY and CDR2 SYGVKD. V was pared by 6 bases and J by 2 bases, with 21 bases between. The CDR3 loop reads CAIRDAWDSLATDTQYF. The DNA of the CDR3 is TGTGCCATCAGAGACGCTTGGGACTCCTTGGCCACAGATACGCAGTATTTT.

This clonotype was seen only once. This sequence joins TRBV27 and TRBJ2-2; the match to TRBD1 covers 9 bases. Looked up from germline, CDR1 is MNHEY and CDR2 is SMNVEV (reference sequence). V lost 6 bases, J lost 7 bases, and 12 bases stayed unmatched. The CDR3 spans 16 residues. As DNA, the CDR3 is TGTGCCAGCAGACATTCCACCGGGACAGGGAACGGGGAGCTGTTTTTT. Translating it yields CASRHSTGTGNGELFF.

The chain links TRBV7-2 to TRBJ1-2; D is unresolved. The ends were cut back, 3 bases at V and 4 bases at J, with 9 bases in the middle. Germline loops: CDR1 SGHTA, CDR2 FQGNSA. The CDR3 is made up of 13 amino acids. The CDR3 spells CASSFGRVYGYTF. The DNA of the CDR3 is TGTGCCAGCAGCTTCGGCAGAGTCTATGGCTACACCTTC.

The chain combines TRBV11-3 with TRBJ2-1; 12 bases match TRBD2. CDR1 is SGHNT, CDR2 YENEEA, per germline. Trimming cost V 3 bases and J 9 bases; bases outside gene matches: 6. The CDR3 is 15 residues long. The CDR3 region is CASSFRTSGMGEQFF. The CDR3 DNA reads TGTGCCAGCAGCTTTAGGACTAGCGGGATGGGTGAGCAGTTCTTC.

This clonotype occurred many times. The chain couples TRBV5-1 to TRBJ1-2; weak D call: TRBD1 (6 bases). Trimming stripped 1 base from V and 5 bases from J, with 18 bases between. The CDR3 runs to 16 residues. Germline loops: CDR1 SGHRS, CDR2 YFSETQ. The CDR3 protein is CASSLRQAAIGYGYTF. As DNA, the CDR3 is TGCGCCAGCAGCTTGAGACAGGCCGCGATCGGGTATGGCTACACCTTC.

The chain has TRBV28 and TRBJ1-5, with 9 bases that match TRBD1. V gave up 3 bases and J gave up 4 bases; unmatched junction bases: 13. The CDR3 spans 18 residues. CDR1 is MDHEN and CDR2 is SYDVKM in the germline V gene. In DNA, the CDR3 is TGTGCCAGCAGTTTGTTACAGGGGGCTGCTGGGTTTAATCAGCCCCAGCATTTT. Encoded protein: CASSLLQGAAGFNQPQHF.

This clonotype was detected a few times. Here the CDR3 reads CASSYSRITYNEQFF. CDR3 nucleotides: TGTGCCAGCAGTTACAGCAGGATTACCTACAATGAGCAGTTCTTC. J is TRBJ2-1 and V is TRBV6-2 or TRBV6-3; D not resolved. The V end was cut by 2 bases, the J end by 2 bases, with 10 bases between. The CDR3 has 15 residues. The V gene's germline CDR1 is MNHEY and CDR2 SVGEGT.

This clonotype appeared many times. The rearrangement uses TRBV7-2 and TRBJ2-7; 14 bases match TRBD2. Germline V lookup: CDR1 SGHTA, CDR2 FQGNSA. V lost 1 base, J lost 1 base, and 3 bases stayed unmatched. This CDR3 region has 17 residues. The DNA of the CDR3 is TGTGCCAGCAGCTTAGGTTGGACTAGCGGGAGGTCCTACGAGCAGTACTTC. Its translation is CASSLGWTSGRSYEQYF.

The DNA of the CDR3 is TGTGCCAGCAGTGGGGGTAGCGGGAGGTTCAATGAGCAGTTCTTC. It specifies CASSGGSGRFNEQFF. The chain couples TRBV2 to TRBJ2-1; the match to TRBD2 covers 10 bases. Germline V gene sequence: CDR1 SNHLY, CDR2 FYNNEI. The CDR3 sequence is 15 residues long. After removal of 4 bases from V and 6 bases from J, the junction contained 6 bases not matched to a gene.

This clonotype was picked up many times. The chain employs TRBV2 and TRBJ1-1; possible D gene TRBD1, 5 bases. Germline V lookup: CDR1 SNHLY, CDR2 FYNNEI. The V end was cut by 2 bases, the J end by 5 bases, with 21 bases between. This CDR3 comprises 17 residues. The CDR3 DNA sequence: TGTGCCAGCAGTGAATGGGTTCTCGGGGCCCGTGGGACTGAAGCTTTCTTT. Encoded protein: CASSEWVLGARGTEAFF.